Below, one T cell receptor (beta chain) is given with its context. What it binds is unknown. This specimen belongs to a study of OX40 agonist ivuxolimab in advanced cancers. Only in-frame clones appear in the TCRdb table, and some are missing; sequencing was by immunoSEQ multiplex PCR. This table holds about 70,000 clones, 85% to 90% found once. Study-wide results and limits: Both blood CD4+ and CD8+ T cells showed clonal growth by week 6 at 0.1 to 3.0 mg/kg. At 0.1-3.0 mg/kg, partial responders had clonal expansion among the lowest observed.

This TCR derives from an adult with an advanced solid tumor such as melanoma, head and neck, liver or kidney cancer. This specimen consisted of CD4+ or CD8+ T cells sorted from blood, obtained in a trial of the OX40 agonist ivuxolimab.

CDR3 sequence reads: CASSLDREMGGYTF. In nucleotides, the CDR3 is TGTGCCAGCAGCTTGGACAGAGAGATGGGTGGCTACACCTTC. This chain uses TRBV7-2 with TRBJ1-2; weak D call: TRBD1 (6 bases). CDR1 is SGHTA and CDR2 is FQGNSA in the germline V gene. V lost 3 bases to trimming and J lost 7 bases, with 15 bases between them. The CDR3 extends over 14 amino acids.